This TCR beta chain originates from a study of OX40 agonist ivuxolimab in advanced cancers. Findings and caveats of the study: Expanded peripheral T cells had an undetermined antigen specificity.

The CDR3 contains 16 residues. CDR1 and CDR2 from the germline V gene are LNHDA and SQIVND (reference sequence). The germline V and J ends were trimmed by 8 bases and 0 bases, with 17 bases remaining between them. Clones were read by immunoSEQ multiplex PCR, and TCRdb kept only the in-frame ones, dropping some. In the table there are tens of thousands of clones, around four fifths of which are singletons. Points on this clone: What it binds is not known.

The sample was CD4+ or CD8+ T cells sorted from blood, taken in a trial of the OX40 agonist ivuxolimab. The chain carries TRBV19 and TRBJ1-3, with a weak D call TRBD1 (5 bases). The receptor was isolated from an adult with an advanced solid tumor such as melanoma, head and neck, liver or kidney cancer. CDR3 in DNA: TGTGCCAGTTCCTCCATAGGGGCTAGCTCTGGAAACACCATATATTTT. It is translated as CASSSIGASSGNTIYF. The full variable domain, its missing parts supplied by reference TRBV19 and TRBJ1-3, is DGGITQSPKYLFRKEGQNVTLSCEQNLNHDAMYWYRQDPGQGLRLIYYSQIVNDFQKGDIAEGYSVSREKKESFPLTVTSAQKNPTAFYLCASSSIGASSGNTIYFGEGSWLTVV.